The rows below give T cell receptor beta chains drawn from one sample of a study of blood T cell repertoires in COVID-19. The assay was immunoSEQ multiplex PCR, and TCRdb's table has in-frame clones only and misses some. The sample has fewer than 400,000 clones; around 86% are singletons. The sequenced sample consisted of PBMCs or T cells enriched from blood (not recorded which). These receptors all come from a man between 60 and 75 years old who had recovered from COVID-19. Each CDR3 is given with its conserved first and last residue. The order of the fields is D gene, J gene, clone size, V gene, CDR3 DNA, CDR3 protein. A D gene is named only where the DNA matches it firmly. Size is omitted from some rows. Given values are once, few, many or a class for expanded clones.

- TRBJ1-1 - TRBV28 TGTGCCAGCAGTCTAGGCGACAGATACACTGAAGCTTTCTTT CASSLGDRYTEAFF
- TRBJ2-1 - TRBV19 TGTGCCAGTAGACCACAGGGTCCTGTGAATGAGCAGTTCTTC CASRPQGPVNEQFF
TRBD1 TRBJ2-7 once TRBV7-8 TGTGCCAGCAGCTACGGGACAGGGGTTTTTTACGAGCAGTACTTC CASSYGTGVFYEQYF
TRBD1 TRBJ2-7 few TRBV7-2 TGTGCCAGCAGCTTAGCCGCTCCCGGGACAGGGTGGGCCTACGAGCAGTACTTC CASSLAAPGTGWAYEQYF
TRBD1 TRBJ2-7 - TRBV6-5 TGTGCCAGCAGTTACTCACAGGGGGTTTCCTACGAGCAGTACTTC CASSYSQGVSYEQYF
- TRBJ2-1 - TRBV12-2 TGTGCAAGTCGCTTAGAGAAAGTCTACTTCCGACTAGCGGGACCCTACAATGAGCAGTTCTTC CASRLEKVYFRLAGPYNEQFF
TRBD2 TRBJ2-7 - TRBV18 TGTGCCAGCTCAGCAGCAAGCCGACTAGCTGGTGAGTCCTACGAGCAGTACTTC CASSAASRLAGESYEQYF
- TRBJ2-5 - TRBV5-6 TGTGCCAGCAGCTTACAGGGAGGGGAGACCCAGTACTTC CASSLQGGETQYF
- TRBJ2-7 - TRBV3-1/TRBV3-2 TGTGCCAGCAGCCAAAGCACCGAGCAGTACTTC CASSQSTEQYF
- TRBJ2-3 - TRBV19 TGTGCCAGTGGCCCCCAGCGGGCAGGGCCAATCGGACTGTCAGATACGCAGTATTTT CASGPQRAGPIGLSDTQYF
TRBD2 TRBJ2-3 once TRBV5-6 TGTGCCAGCAGCTTGCTAGCGGGAGGAGATACGCAGTATTTT CASSLLAGGDTQYF
- TRBJ1-1 - TRBV6-4 TGTGCCAGCAGTGCGGGGTTGTACACTGAAGCTTTCTTT CASSAGLYTEAFF
TRBD1 TRBJ1-5 - TRBV28 TGTGCCAGCAGTCCACAACAGGGGGCTTCATTCAATCAGCCCCAGCATTTT CASSPQQGASFNQPQHF
TRBD2 TRBJ2-7 - TRBV18 TGTGCCAGCTCATCTCAGGGACTAGCGGGATCCTACGAGCAGTACTTC CASSSQGLAGSYEQYF
TRBD2 TRBJ2-1 - TRBV15 TGTGCCACCAGCAGAGGGTCGGGACTAAGCTACAATGAGCAGTTCTTC CATSRGSGLSYNEQFF
- TRBJ1-4 - TRBV28 TGTGCCAGCAGTTTCAGGGCTTGGGATGAAAAACTGTTTTTT CASSFRAWDEKLFF
TRBD2 TRBJ2-1 - TRBV13 TGTGCCAGCAGCTTATACGCTGCGGGAGACCAGAATGAGCAGTTCTTC CASSLYAAGDQNEQFF
TRBD2 TRBJ2-3 - TRBV9 TGTGCCAGCAGCGTAGGGGGACTAGCGGTAGATACGCAGTATTTT CASSVGGLAVDTQYF
- TRBJ1-2 once TRBV28 TGTGCCAGCAGTGTGGGGACACTCCCTAACTATGGCTACACCTTC CASSVGTLPNYGYTF
TRBD2 TRBJ2-3 - TRBV6-6 TGTGCCAGCAGAACCGGACTAGCGGGATGGGAAGATACGCAGTATTTT CASRTGLAGWEDTQYF
- TRBJ2-3 - TRBV6-2/TRBV6-3 TGTGCCAGCAGTTACGCCAGAACCTCGGGAGATACGCAGTATTTT CASSYARTSGDTQYF
- TRBJ1-3 - TRBV5-1 TGCGCCAGCAGCTTGGCGGCGGGATCTGGAAACACCATATATTTT CASSLAAGSGNTIYF
TRBD1 TRBJ1-5 - TRBV6-2/TRBV6-3 TGTGCCAGCAGCGACAGGGCTAATCAGCCCCAGCATTTT CASSDRANQPQHF
- TRBJ2-1 - TRBV9 TGTGCCAGCAGCGCCTCGCAGGGCCTGGGTGAGCAGTTCTTC CASSASQGLGEQFF
TRBD2 TRBJ2-7 - TRBV5-5 TGTGCCAGCAGCCCACATGGGGCGGGAGGCCTTTACGAGCAGTACTTC CASSPHGAGGLYEQYF
- TRBJ1-1 - TRBV5-4 TGTGCCAGCAGCTTGGAAGGACACTTTGAAGCTTTCTTT CASSLEGHFEAFF
TRBD2 TRBJ2-5 - TRBV7-3 TGTGCCAGCAGCTTATTGGTAGCGGGTAGGGAGACCCAGTACTTC CASSLLVAGRETQYF
TRBD2 TRBJ2-1 - TRBV19 TGTGCCAGTAGTCCTCGACTAGCGCGAAGCTCCTACAATGAGCAGTTCTTC CASSPRLARSSYNEQFF
- TRBJ2-1 - TRBV11-2 TGTGCCAGCAGCTTAGGAGTGGATGAGCAGTTCTTC CASSLGVDEQFF
TRBD1 TRBJ2-2 few TRBV2 TGTGCCAGCAGTCAACGACAGGGGGCCGCCGGGGAGCTGTTTTTT CASSQRQGAAGELFF
TRBD1 TRBJ2-1 - TRBV3-1/TRBV3-2 TGTGCCAGCAGCCATGGGACAGGGGTGAAACAGTTCTTC CASSHGTGVKQFF
TRBD1 TRBJ1-2 - TRBV27 TGTGCCAGCAGGCCGGACAGGGAGAACGGCTACACCTTC CASRPDRENGYTF
TRBD2 TRBJ2-1 - TRBV11-2 TGTGCCAGCAGCCCCGGGACTAGTTTGAGCTCCTACAATGAGCAGTTCTTC CASSPGTSLSSYNEQFF